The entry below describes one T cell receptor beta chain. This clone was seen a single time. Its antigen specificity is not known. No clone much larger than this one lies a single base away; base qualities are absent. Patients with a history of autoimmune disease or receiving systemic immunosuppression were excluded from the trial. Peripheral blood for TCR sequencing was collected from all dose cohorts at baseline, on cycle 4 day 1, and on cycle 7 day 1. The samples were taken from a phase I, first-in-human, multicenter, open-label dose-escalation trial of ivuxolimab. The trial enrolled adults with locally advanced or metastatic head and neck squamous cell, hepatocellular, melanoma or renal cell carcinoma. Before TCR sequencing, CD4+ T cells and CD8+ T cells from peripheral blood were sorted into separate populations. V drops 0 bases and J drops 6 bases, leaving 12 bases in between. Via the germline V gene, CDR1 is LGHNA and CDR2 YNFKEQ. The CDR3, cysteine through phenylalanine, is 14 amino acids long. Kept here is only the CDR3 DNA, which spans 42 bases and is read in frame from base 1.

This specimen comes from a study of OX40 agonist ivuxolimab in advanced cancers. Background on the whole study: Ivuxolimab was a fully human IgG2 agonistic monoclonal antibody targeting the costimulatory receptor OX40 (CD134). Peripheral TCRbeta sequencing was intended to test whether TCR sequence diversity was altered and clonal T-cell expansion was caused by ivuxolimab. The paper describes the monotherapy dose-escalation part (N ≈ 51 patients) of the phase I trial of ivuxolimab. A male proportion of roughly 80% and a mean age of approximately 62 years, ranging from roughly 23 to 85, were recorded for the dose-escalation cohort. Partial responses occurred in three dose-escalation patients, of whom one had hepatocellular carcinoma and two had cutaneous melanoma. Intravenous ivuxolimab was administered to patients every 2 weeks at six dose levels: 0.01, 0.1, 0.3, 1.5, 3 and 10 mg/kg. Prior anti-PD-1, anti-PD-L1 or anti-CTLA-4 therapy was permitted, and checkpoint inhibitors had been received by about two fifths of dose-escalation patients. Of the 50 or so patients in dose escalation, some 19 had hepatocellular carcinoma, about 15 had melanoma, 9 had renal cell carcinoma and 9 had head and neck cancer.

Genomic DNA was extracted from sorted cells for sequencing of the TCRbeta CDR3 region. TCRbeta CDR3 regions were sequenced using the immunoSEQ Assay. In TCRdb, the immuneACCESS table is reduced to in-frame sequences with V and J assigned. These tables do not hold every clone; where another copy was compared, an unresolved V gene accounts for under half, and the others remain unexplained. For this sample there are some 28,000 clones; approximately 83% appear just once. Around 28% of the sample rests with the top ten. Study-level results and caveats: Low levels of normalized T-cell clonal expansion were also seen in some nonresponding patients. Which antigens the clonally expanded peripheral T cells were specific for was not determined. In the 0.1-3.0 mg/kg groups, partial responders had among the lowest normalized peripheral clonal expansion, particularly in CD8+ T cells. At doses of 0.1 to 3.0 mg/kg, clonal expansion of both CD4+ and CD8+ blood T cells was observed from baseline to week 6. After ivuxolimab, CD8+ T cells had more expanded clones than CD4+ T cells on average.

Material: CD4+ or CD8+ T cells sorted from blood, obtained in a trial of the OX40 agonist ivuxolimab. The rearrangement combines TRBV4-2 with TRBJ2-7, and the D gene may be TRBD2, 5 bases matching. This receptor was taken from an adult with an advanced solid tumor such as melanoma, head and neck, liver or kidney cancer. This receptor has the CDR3 CASSQEEGWGEQYF. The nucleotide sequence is TGTGCCAGCAGCCAAGAAGAGGGATGGGGCGAGCAGTACTTC.